This T cell receptor (beta chain) emerged from a study of blood T cells in healthy people across ages. About the research overall: In model experiments, template switching was able to capture about one barcoded beta molecule for every two T cells that were present.

For the second PCR, which ran for about 7 to 11 cycles, a sample-barcoded 5' primer and a J-beta primer mix were used. Using its own MiXCR run on the 5' RACE reads, TCRdb lists one record per CDR3 protein. The repertoire consists of 1.5 million or so distinct CDR3 sequences, with 42% occurring once and the leading ten covering under 5%. This clonotype was seen a handful of times. An end of the junction differs from the germline gene, which may be a read error. This TCR derives from a young woman in good health. Sequencing was done on a sample of blood.

Here the CDR3 reads CSVQARTINTEAFF. For the CDR3, the DNA is TGTAGCGTGCAAGCGAGGACGATCAACACTGAAGCTTTCTTT. The chain has TRBV29-1 and TRBJ1-1; the D is unclear. The CDR3 consists of 14 residues. CDR1 is SQVTM, CDR2 ANQGSEA, per germline.